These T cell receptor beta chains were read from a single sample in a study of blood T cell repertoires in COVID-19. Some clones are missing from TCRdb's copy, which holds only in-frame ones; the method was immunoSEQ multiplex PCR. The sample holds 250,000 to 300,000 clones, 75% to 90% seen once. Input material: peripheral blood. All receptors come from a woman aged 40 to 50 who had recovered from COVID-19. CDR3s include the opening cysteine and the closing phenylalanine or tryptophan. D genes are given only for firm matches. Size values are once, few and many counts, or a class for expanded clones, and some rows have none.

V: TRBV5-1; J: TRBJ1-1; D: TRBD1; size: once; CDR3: CASSSGTGEAFF; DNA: TGCGCCAGCAGCTCCGGGACAGGGGAGGCTTTCTTT
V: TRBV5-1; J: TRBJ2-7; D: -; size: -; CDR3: CASSWPNSPDEQYF; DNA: TGCGCCAGCAGCTGGCCAAACAGTCCTGACGAGCAGTACTTC
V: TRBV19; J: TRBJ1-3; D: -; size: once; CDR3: CASSISGDRPGNTIYF; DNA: TGTGCCAGTAGTATATCGGGGGACCGACCTGGAAACACCATATATTTT
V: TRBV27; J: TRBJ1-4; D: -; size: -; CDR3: CASRPRQDNEKLFF; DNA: TGTGCCAGCAGACCGAGACAGGATAATGAAAAACTGTTTTTT
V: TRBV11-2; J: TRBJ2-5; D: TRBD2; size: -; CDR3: CASSKRTRTSGGQETQYF; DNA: TGTGCCAGCAGCAAACGCACCCGGACTAGCGGGGGCCAAGAGACCCAGTACTTC
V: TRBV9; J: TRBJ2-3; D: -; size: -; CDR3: CASSPSPGLSTDTQYF; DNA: TGTGCCAGCAGCCCCAGCCCGGGACTGAGCACAGATACGCAGTATTTT
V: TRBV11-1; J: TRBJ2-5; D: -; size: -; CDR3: CASSFGPGGGRETQYF; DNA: TGTGCCAGCAGCTTTGGGCCGGGTGGGGGCAGGGAGACCCAGTACTTC
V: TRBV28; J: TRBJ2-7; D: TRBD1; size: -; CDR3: CASSLPQGAYEQYF; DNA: TGTGCCAGCAGCTTGCCACAGGGGGCTTACGAGCAGTACTTC
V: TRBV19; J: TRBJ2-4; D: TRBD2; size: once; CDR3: CANWGGSVTKNIQYF; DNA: TGTGCCAACTGGGGCGGGAGTGTTACCAAAAACATTCAGTACTTC
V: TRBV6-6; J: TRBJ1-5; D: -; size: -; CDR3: CASRPDSQQPQHF; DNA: TGTGCCAGCAGACCGGACAGCCAACAGCCCCAGCATTTT
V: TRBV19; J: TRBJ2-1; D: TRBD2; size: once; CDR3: CASSNAGAGFF; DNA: TGTGCCAGTAGTAATGCGGGAGCCGGATTCTTC
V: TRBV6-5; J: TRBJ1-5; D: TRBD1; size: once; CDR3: CAIQGAGQPQHF; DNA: TGTGCCATACAGGGGGCAGGTCAGCCCCAGCATTTT
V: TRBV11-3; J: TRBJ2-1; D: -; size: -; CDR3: CAPRGGMRGGSYNEQFF; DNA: TGTGCCCCTAGGGGCGGGATGCGGGGCGGCTCCTACAATGAGCAGTTCTTC
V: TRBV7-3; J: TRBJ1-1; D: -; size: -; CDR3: CASSLLWNTEAFF; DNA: TGTGCCAGCAGCCTCCTTTGGAACACTGAAGCTTTCTTT
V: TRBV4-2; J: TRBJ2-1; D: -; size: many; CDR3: CASSRDRNDEQFF; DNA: TGTGCCAGCAGCCGAGACAGAAACGATGAGCAGTTCTTC
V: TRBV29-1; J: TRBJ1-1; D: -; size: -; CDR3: CSVEPTEGTEAFF; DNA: TGCAGCGTTGAACCCACGGAGGGCACTGAAGCTTTCTTT
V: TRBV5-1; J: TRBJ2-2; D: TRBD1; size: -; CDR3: CASRGQGPNTGELFF; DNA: TGCGCCAGCAGGGGACAGGGGCCGAACACCGGGGAGCTGTTTTTT
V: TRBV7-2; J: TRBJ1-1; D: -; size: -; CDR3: CASSLGRVLNTEAFF; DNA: TGTGCCAGCAGCTTAGGGAGGGTCTTGAACACTGAAGCTTTCTTT
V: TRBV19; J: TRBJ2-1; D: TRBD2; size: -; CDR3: CASSVTPPTSGSVRYNEQFF; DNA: TGTGCCAGTAGCGTGACCCCCCCCACTAGCGGGAGTGTCAGGTACAATGAGCAGTTCTTC
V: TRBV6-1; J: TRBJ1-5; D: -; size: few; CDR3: CASSEGDTSMGNSNQPQHF; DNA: TGTGCCAGCAGTGAAGGGGACACCTCCATGGGAAATAGCAATCAGCCCCAGCATTTT
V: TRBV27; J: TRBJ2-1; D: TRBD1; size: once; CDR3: CASSLDFGQDRGNEQFF; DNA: TGTGCCAGCAGTTTAGATTTCGGACAGGACCGGGGCAATGAGCAGTTCTTC
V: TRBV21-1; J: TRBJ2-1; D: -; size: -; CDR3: CASSSGTSGYNEQFF; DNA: TGTGCCAGCAGCAGCGGGACTAGCGGTTACAATGAGCAGTTCTTC
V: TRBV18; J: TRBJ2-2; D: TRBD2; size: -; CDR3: CASSPGTSGKGGELFF; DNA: TGTGCCAGCTCCCCTGGGACTAGCGGGAAGGGCGGGGAGCTGTTTTTT
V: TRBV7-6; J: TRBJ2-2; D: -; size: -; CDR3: CASSPAGSGTGELFF; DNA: TGTGCCAGCAGCCCCGCAGGGTCGGGCACCGGGGAGCTGTTTTTT
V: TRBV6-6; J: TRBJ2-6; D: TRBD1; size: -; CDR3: CASRPDRSGANVLTF; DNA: TGTGCCAGCAGGCCGGACAGGTCTGGGGCCAACGTCCTGACTTTC
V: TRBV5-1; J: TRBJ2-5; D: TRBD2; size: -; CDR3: CASSPVGVTGGPETQYF; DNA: TGCGCCAGCAGCCCAGTAGGGGTAACGGGAGGGCCGGAGACCCAGTACTTC
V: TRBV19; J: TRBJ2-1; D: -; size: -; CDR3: CASSMTGSDEQFF; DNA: TGTGCCAGTAGTATGACCGGGAGCGATGAGCAGTTCTTC
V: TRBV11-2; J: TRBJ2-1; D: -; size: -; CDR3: CASSLDLEQRQFF; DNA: TGTGCCAGCAGCTTAGATCTGGAGCAGCGGCAGTTCTTC
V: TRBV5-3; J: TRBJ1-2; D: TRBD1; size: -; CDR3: CARSLMRQGPWGYTF; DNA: TGTGCCAGAAGCTTGATGCGACAGGGGCCGTGGGGCTACACCTTC
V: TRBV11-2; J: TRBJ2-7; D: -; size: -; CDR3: CASTRTVTYEQYF; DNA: TGTGCCAGCACCCGGACTGTGACCTACGAGCAGTACTTC
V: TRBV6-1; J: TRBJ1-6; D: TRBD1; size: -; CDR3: CASSAWDQQGLGSPLHF; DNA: TGTGCCAGCAGTGCGTGGGATCAACAGGGGTTAGGATCACCCCTCCACTTT
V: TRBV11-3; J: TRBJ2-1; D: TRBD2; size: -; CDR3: CASSSRTSGSYNEQFF; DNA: TGTGCCAGCAGCTCAAGAACTAGCGGATCATACAATGAGCAGTTCTTC
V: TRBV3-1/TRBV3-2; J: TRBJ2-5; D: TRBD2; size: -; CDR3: CASSQDSLAESPQETQYF; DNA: TGTGCCAGCAGCCAAGATAGCCTAGCGGAATCCCCCCAAGAGACCCAGTACTTC
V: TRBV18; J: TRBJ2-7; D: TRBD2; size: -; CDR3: CASSPPGGGGGEQYF; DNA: TGTGCCAGCTCCCCCCCCGGCGGGGGAGGCGGGGAGCAGTACTTC
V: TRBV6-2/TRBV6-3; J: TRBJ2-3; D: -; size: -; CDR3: CASSYGATNRDTQYF; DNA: TGTGCCAGCAGTTACGGGGCGACAAACAGGGATACGCAGTATTTT
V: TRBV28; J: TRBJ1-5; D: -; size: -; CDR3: CASSSAVANQPQHF; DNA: TGTGCCAGCAGTTCCGCAGTGGCCAATCAGCCCCAGCATTTT
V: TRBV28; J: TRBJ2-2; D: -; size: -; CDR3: CASSRRNTGELFF; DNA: TGTGCCAGCTCTCGCAGGAACACCGGGGAGCTGTTTTTT
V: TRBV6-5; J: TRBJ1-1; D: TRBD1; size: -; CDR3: CASDPRDRGDPEAFF; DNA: TGTGCCAGCGACCCGAGGGACAGGGGCGACCCTGAAGCTTTCTTT
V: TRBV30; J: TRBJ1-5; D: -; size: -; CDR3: CAWTEVNSNQPQHF; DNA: TGTGCCTGGACGGAGGTTAATAGCAATCAGCCCCAGCATTTT
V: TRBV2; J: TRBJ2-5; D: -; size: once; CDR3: CASSDRQDGLEETQYF; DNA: TGTGCCAGCAGTGACCGACAGGACGGCTTGGAGGAGACCCAGTACTTC
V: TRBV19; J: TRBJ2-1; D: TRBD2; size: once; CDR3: CASSLGQRGAGEQFF; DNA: TGTGCCAGTAGTTTGGGACAGCGGGGGGCGGGTGAGCAGTTCTTC
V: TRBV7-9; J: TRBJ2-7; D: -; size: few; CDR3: CASSSLYEQYF; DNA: TGTGCCAGCAGCTCTCTCTACGAGCAGTACTTC
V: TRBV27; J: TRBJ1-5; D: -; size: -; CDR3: CASSQGGQPQHF; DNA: TGTGCCAGCAGTCAGGGTGGTCAGCCCCAGCATTTT
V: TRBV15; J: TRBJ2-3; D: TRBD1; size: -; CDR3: CATSSRQGLGDTQYF; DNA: TGTGCCACCAGCTCCCGACAGGGTTTAGGAGATACGCAGTATTTT
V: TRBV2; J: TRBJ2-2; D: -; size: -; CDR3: CASSNLGPGELFF; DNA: TGTGCCAGCAGTAACCTTGGGCCCGGGGAGCTGTTTTTT
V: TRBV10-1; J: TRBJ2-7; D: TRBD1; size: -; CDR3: CASSLDRVGEQYF; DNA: TGCGCCAGCAGCCTCGACAGGGTTGGTGAGCAGTACTTC
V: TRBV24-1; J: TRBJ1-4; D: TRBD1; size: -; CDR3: CATSDAGTGVGTEKLFF; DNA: TGTGCCACCAGTGACGCCGGGACAGGGGTCGGAACAGAAAAACTGTTTTTT
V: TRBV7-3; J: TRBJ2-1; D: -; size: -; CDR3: CASSGGDSYNEQFF; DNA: TGTGCCAGCAGTGGCGGTGACTCCTACAATGAGCAGTTCTTC
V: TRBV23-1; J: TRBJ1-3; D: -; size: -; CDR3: CASSQSGQGPHSGNTIYF; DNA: TGCGCCAGCAGTCAATCGGGCCAGGGCCCCCACTCTGGAAACACCATATATTTT
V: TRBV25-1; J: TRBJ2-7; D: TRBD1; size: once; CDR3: CASSEDRGAYEQYF; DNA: TGTGCCAGCAGTGAAGACAGGGGTGCCTACGAGCAGTACTTC
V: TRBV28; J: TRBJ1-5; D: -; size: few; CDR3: CASSLAGQSNQPQHF; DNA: TGTGCCAGCAGTTTAGCAGGGCAGAGCAATCAGCCCCAGCATTTT
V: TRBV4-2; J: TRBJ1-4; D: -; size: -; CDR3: CASSTGQSTNEKLFF; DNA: TGTGCCAGCAGCACTGGGCAGTCAACTAATGAAAAACTGTTTTTT
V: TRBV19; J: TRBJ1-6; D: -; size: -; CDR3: CASSEAGTYNSPLHF; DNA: TGTGCCAGTAGTGAAGCAGGGACCTATAATTCACCCCTCCACTTT
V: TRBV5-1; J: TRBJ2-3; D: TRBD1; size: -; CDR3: CASSQGQGISTDTQYF; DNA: TGCGCCAGCAGCCAGGGACAGGGGATTAGCACAGATACGCAGTATTTT
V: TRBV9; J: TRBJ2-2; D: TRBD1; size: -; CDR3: CASSVGAGGTTGELFF; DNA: TGTGCCAGCAGCGTAGGGGCAGGGGGTACCACCGGGGAGCTGTTTTTT
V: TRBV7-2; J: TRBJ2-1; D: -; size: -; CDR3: CASSFIQGYEQFF; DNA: TGTGCCAGCAGCTTTATACAGGGCTATGAGCAGTTCTTC